This TCR beta chain was sequenced for a study of cytomegalovirus exposure and HLA in healthy donors. Separate from the roughly 630-subject first cohort was the approximately 130-subject validation cohort, to which the donors belonged. V shed 4 bases and J 3 bases; nucleotides not matched to a gene: 6. Looked up from germline, CDR1 is SGDLS and CDR2 is YYNGEE. The CDR3 extends over 15 amino acids. Study-wide results and caveats: Accounts indicate the classifier identified cytomegalovirus status with strong specificity and sensitivity. Specificity for CMV antigens was confirmed in vitro for three of the CMV-associated chains. First-cohort TCR clusters were later found to tend to co-occur in the 120 validation repertoires.

About this clone itself: What it binds is not known.

Some clones are missing from TCRdb's copy, which holds only in-frame ones; the method was immunoSEQ multiplex PCR. In the table there are around 150,000 clones, just under 85% of which are singletons. This TCR was sampled from a man aged 30-40 years in good health and CMV-seropositive. Specimen: PBMCs. The chain carries TRBV9 and TRBJ1-5, with 8 positions matching TRBD1. The CDR3 coding sequence is TGTGCCAGCAGCCCAGGGACAGGCCCCAATCAGCCCCAGCATTTT. Translating gives CASSPGTGPNQPQHF. The whole variable domain, remainder taken from reference TRBV9 and TRBJ1-5, is DSGVTQTPKHLITATGQRVTLRCSPRSGDLSVYWYQQSLDQGLQFLIQYYNGEERAKGNILERFSAQQFPDLHSELNLSSLELGDSALYFCASSPGTGPNQPQHFGDGTRLSIL.